This record concerns one T cell receptor beta chain sequence. Its recognized antigen is unknown. Per-base quality was not reported, and no clone a single base away is much larger than it. The sample belongs to a study of cytomegalovirus exposure and HLA in healthy donors (dated by TCRdb to the late 2010s). Study-level background: In an earlier analysis of some 610 of the donors, 250 to 350 Gb of sequence data and 120 million or so unique TCR beta sequences from about 190 million T cells were reported. Along with the roughly 710-subject first cohort, a separate validation cohort of more than 90 different subjects was used. All discovery cohort repertoires had been generated using a single sequencing platform. Donor age, sex, ethnicity and CMV serostatus were collected together with the repertoire data. Using immunosequencing, the study profiled T cell repertoires from approximately 700 subjects and related those repertoires to cytomegalovirus serostatus. A later genetic analysis used genome-wide SNP genotypes for about three fifths of the roughly 700 donors, treating that subset as a discovery cohort. Typing coverage differed by locus: A, B, C, DRB1 and DQB1 were typed in roughly 620-630 donors, DQA1 in around 500, DPA1 in approximately 600, and DPB1 in 450 to 480. To predict cytomegalovirus infection status, the study combined high-throughput TCR immunosequencing, statistical association of individual TCRs with disease status, and machine learning. Among about 360 genotyped donors of the cohort, an average of about 240,000 unique TCR beta nucleotide sequences were sequenced per donor, roughly 18% of them non-productive. An early release that covered fewer than 750 HLA-typed donors contained approximately 290 gigabases of sequencing data and tens of millions of unique TCR sequences. Class I and class II HLA loci were covered by the typing at four-digit resolution. Rather than using new phenotypic data, the later analysis identified candidate immune exposures from TCR beta sequences and from how often those sequences occurred across donors. The genetic ancestry cluster associated with self-reported Caucasian donors included approximately 85% of the roughly 360 genotyped donors. An earlier analysis of a few hundred of the donors applied high-throughput TCR beta sequencing to assess whether each TCR beta V gene segment acted as functional or pseudogenic. Because of strong linkage in the cohort, four or five DR-DQ haplotypes were treated as single units for association and clustering. To study patterns of TCR occurrence, a later analysis re-analyzed previously published TCR beta repertoires from 666 donors and added high-resolution HLA genotyping. The study aimed to test whether signatures of past pathogen exposure could be identified by cataloging public T cell receptors.

The junction shows trimming of 4 bases on V and 0 bases on J, plus 3 bases between the germline ends. CDR1 SGHDN and CDR2 FVKESK were looked up in the germline V gene. The CDR3 runs 12 residues from the cysteine to the phenylalanine. The retained sequence is limited to the CDR3, 36 bases, with the frame set at the first base. Study-level results and caveats: The authors suggested that the approach could potentially be generalized to other disease states and immunological phenotypes. According to a later analysis, most CMV-associated TCR beta chains appeared to be HLA-restricted, and the HLA associations seemed to be driven largely by CMV exposure. While some public TCRs were present in many individuals, most TCR sequences turned up only very rarely across donors. Around 16 rarely observed V segments, including chromosome 9 orphons, were excluded from the earlier analysis of just under 600 of the donors because counts were too low. A later analysis found that HLA-associated TCR beta chains were more clonally expanded and had lower generation probabilities than equally common non-associated chains. The presence/absence analyses assumed that sequencing depth was roughly uniform across donors, and that assumption may not be true. In a later analysis, several top co-occurrence clusters were reported to appear linked to parvovirus B19, influenza, CMV and Epstein-Barr virus. Because HLA typing was unavailable for some donors at each locus, only the typed subset was used in association tests. The sequencing pipeline was judged likely to have produced a cluster of highly shared sequence variants as a technical artifact. In vitro tests confirmed that a few of the cytomegalovirus-associated TCR beta chains recognize cytomegalovirus antigens. The study gave a list of roughly 150 TCR beta chains associated with cytomegalovirus. The only immune exposure information available for the cohort was CMV serostatus. Linkage disequilibrium might explain the correlated functional status among segregating V segments, but an unknown experimental factor could not be ruled out. In an earlier analysis of about 600 of the donors, most TCR beta V segments appeared in productive rearrangements about 87% or about 30% of the time, broadly matching IMGT annotations. A further reported finding was that TCR beta sequences accurately predicted the HLA-A and HLA-B alleles for most subjects in the first cohort. Strong co-occurrence of HLA alleles, especially DR and DQ, made assigning TCR associations to individual alleles difficult. Some IMGT-functional V segments, including TRBV6-2 and TRBV6-3, could not be told apart with the 87-base-pair reads, so those segments were excluded. This cohort had only TCR beta chains sequenced, and the lack of alpha or paired-chain data limited which features could be detected. Cytomegalovirus status was reported to be diagnosed by the classifier with high specificity and sensitivity in both the original and validation cohorts. A later genetic analysis reported fewer N-insertions in productive TCRs among donors in an Asian-associated ancestry cluster than the approximately 670-donor mean. In a later genetic analysis, a missense DCLRE1C variant was associated with V-gene and J-gene trimming of TCR beta chains, and the association was replicated in an independent cohort. According to a later analysis, TCR association rates differed among HLA loci, with DRB1 alleles showing the most associated TCRs and HLA-C alleles showing the fewest. At a false discovery rate of 0.05, a later analysis linked 16,951 TCR beta sequences to specific HLA alleles.

The library relied on the immunoSEQ multiplex PCR assay. A mixture of 60 forward primers for TCR Vbeta segments and 13 reverse primers for TCR Jbeta segments was used in the multiplex PCR. A multiplex PCR assay on genomic DNA amplified the CDR3 region of rearranged TCR beta genes. The amplified TCR beta libraries were sequenced on the Illumina HiSeq System as 87-base-pair reads. In the paper's pipeline: A later analysis tallied approximately 87 million unique TCR beta chains across the approximately 670 repertoires, and approximately 11 million of those chains were shared by two or more donors. Raw reads were error-corrected and collapsed into unique sequences by a nearest-neighbor algorithm in which closely related sequences were merged to remove PCR and sequencing errors. Alignment of CDR3 sequences to IMGT reference sequences was used to assign V, D and J gene segments. Each retained sequence needed at least a six-nucleotide match to both a V gene segment and a J gene segment. Rearrangements were classified as productive when the CDR3 lacked stop codons and remained in frame with V and J, and all other rearrangements were classified as non-productive. CDR3 was defined according to IMGT convention as the region running from the second conserved V-encoded cysteine to the conserved J-encoded phenylalanine. The earlier analysis of a few hundred of the donors excluded any sequence lacking an unambiguous match to a single V gene segment. In an earlier analysis of several hundred of the donors, V segments were called functional above 56.7% productive rearrangements and were called segregating when the between-donor standard deviation exceeded 5%. A statistical classification framework was developed to diagnose cytomegalovirus status using the catalog of TCR beta chain sequences. In a later analysis, TCR nucleotide sequences were compared against IMGT/GENE-DB human TR gene sequences so that V and J genes could be assigned. The TCRdist pipeline was used in a later analysis to assign CDR3 sequences and most-parsimonious VDJ recombination scenarios. In a later analysis, every TCR beta chain was defined by the combination of its CDR3 amino acid sequence and its V-gene family, and reads without a unique V-gene family were dropped. In a later analysis, a few hundred highly shared, low-generation-probability nucleotide sequences were removed to address suspected cross-contamination and a sequencing artifact. In a later analysis, a clonal expansion index was calculated for each public chain from normalized within-repertoire ranks of inferred template counts. In a later analysis, generation probabilities were computed with a VDJ recombination model fitted to out-of-frame rearrangements, and the resulting probabilities were checked against IGoR. Hypergeometric tests were used in a later analysis to score TCR-TCR, TCR-HLA and TCR-CMV co-occurrence, with a repertoire-size bias correction applied to the TCR pairs. In a later analysis, false discovery rates were estimated by permuting HLA or CMV assignments 20 times. A later analysis grouped co-occurring TCRs with DBSCAN, adding TCRdist sequence similarity when clustering within HLA-allele-positive subsets. Repertoires with fewer than 30,000 or more than 120,000 public chains were left out of co-occurrence clustering, as were about five repertoires with anomalous nucleotide sharing. This is the immuneACCESS table as TCRdb keeps it, with only in-frame sequences that have V and J called. A part of the clones is gone; compared with another copy, unresolved V genes explain less than half, and the rest is unexplained. V and J calls and clone size are given by that table; D and trimming were obtained from the DNA. This sample is represented by 150,000 to 180,000 clones; about 68% of them were singletons. Of the sample, 2.1% falls within the top ten clones.

In total, about 650 healthy bone marrow donors made up the cohort. Cohort members were all nominally healthy when sampled, although unrecorded immune exposures were likely present. The donor tested CMV seronegative and was one of the 352 seronegative cohort members. A peripheral blood sample was provided by each donor, and peripheral blood mononuclear cells were used for TCR beta sequencing. Genomic DNA was extracted from the blood cell samples with the Qiagen DNeasy Blood Extraction Kit. This sequence originates from a man aged 25 to 40 in good health and CMV-seronegative. This chain joins TRBV14 to TRBJ2-5; no D segment can be confidently identified. Source material: PBMCs. The DNA reads TGTGCCAGCAGCCTCTACCAAGAGACCCAGTACTTC. This gives the protein CASSLYQETQYF.